This TCR beta chain was obtained from a study of blood T cells in healthy people across ages. Turning to this clonotype: Its target is not known.

Germline CDR1 is SGHRS and CDR2 is YFSETQ. The CDR3 loop spans 15 amino acids. Trimming shortened V by 0 bases and J by 3 bases, and 12 bases separated the two germline ends. PCR was performed a second time for about 7 to 12 cycles using a sample-barcoded 5' primer and a J-beta primer mix. TCRdb reprocessed the 5' RACE reads via MiXCR and lists one record per CDR3 protein. The table includes roughly 860,000 distinct CDR3 sequences, less than 80% detected once. Study-wide points: Comparison with aged donors showed that long-lived donors had more naive CD4+ cells and higher diversity.

This TCR was recovered from a man aged 25-45 years in good health. The sequenced sample consisted of blood. The chain couples TRBV5-1 to TRBJ1-1, with D possibly being TRBD1 (6 bases). The CDR3 region is CASSLGHAGDTEAFF. The DNA for the CDR3 is TGCGCCAGCAGCTTGGGTCATGCAGGGGACACTGAAGCTTTCTTT.